This T cell receptor (beta chain) was recovered during a study of PD-L1 blockade in urothelial cancer. Study summary: Counts from blood samples showed a median of about 140,000 T cells.

The time point here: pretreatment peripheral blood. The CDR3 runs 14 residues. Trimming left V 5 bases short and J 1 base short, with 11 bases between. Germline V gene lookup returns CDR1 LNHDA and CDR2 SQIVND (reference sequence). PCRs each included synthetic TCR analog templates spiked in. TCRdb's table, derived via immunoSEQ multiplex PCR, lists solely in-frame clones and lacks some. Here the sample spans 45,000 to 60,000 clones, roughly 80% being singletons. The chain has TRBV19 and TRBJ1-1; maybe TRBD1 (5 bases). The specimen was PBMCs, collected around atezolizumab (anti-PD-L1) treatment. This clonotype was sampled from a man aged 45-65 years with urothelial cancer. The CDR3: CASSRMTANTEAFF. CDR3 DNA sequence: TGTGCCAGTAGTCGTATGACAGCGAACACTGAAGCTTTCTTT.